This T cell receptor (beta chain) was observed in a study of T cells after yellow fever vaccination. V was pared by 3 bases and J by 5 bases, with 10 bases between. The CDR3 sequence is 14 residues long. Researchers made TCR cDNA using 5'RACE template switching, and this step added a universal primer site and UMIs. TCRdb redid the calling of the 5' RACE reads with MiXCR, one entry per CDR3 protein. The sample lists about 400,000 distinct CDR3 sequences; over 5% were seen once. V usage is TRBV12-3 or TRBV12-4 and J usage is TRBJ2-2; D is ambiguous. The TCR sequence derives from a young man who received the YFV17D yellow fever vaccine. The sequencing used PBMCs, collected 5 days after the yellow fever booster vaccination. The CDR3 nucleotides read TGTGCCAGCAGTTTTCGGCATCCTACCGGGGAGCTGTTTTTT. It translates to CASSFRHPTGELFF.